This TCR beta chain appears in the sequencing data of a study of cytomegalovirus exposure and HLA in healthy donors. For the study at large: There were around 100 million unique TCR beta sequences, drawn from 150 million to 200 million T cells, in an earlier analysis.

Both 60 Vbeta primers and 13 Jbeta primers went into the PCR. Sequencing used immunoSEQ multiplex PCR; TCRdb keeps in-frame clones, though not all of them. The sample has around 120,000 clones; more than 60% are singletons. Points on this clone: Its antigen is unknown.

The J segment lost 2 bases and the V segment lost 3 bases, leaving 12 bases of the junction unmatched. The germline V gene encodes CDR1 SGHDT and CDR2 YYEEEE. The CDR3 has 17 amino acids. Study-level points and caveats: The likely origin of a cluster of highly shared sequence variants was a sequencing artifact.

The receptor was derived from a woman in her forties or fifties in good health and CMV-seropositive. V gene TRBV5-6 combines with J gene TRBJ2-3, with 7 nucleotides matching TRBD2. The sequencing input was PBMCs. CDR3 in amino acids: CASSSLPGRTDTDTQYF. CDR3 nucleotide sequence: TGTGCCAGCAGCTCACTTCCCGGGAGGACCGACACAGATACGCAGTATTTT. The full variable domain, in which reference TRBV5-6 and TRBJ2-3 provide the parts outside the CDR3, is DAGVTQSPTHLIKTRGQQVTLRCSPKSGHDTVSWYQQALGQGPQFIFQYYEEEERQRGNFPDRFSGHQFPNYSSELNVNALLLGDSALYLCASSSLPGRTDTDTQYFGPGTRLTVL.